This T cell receptor beta chain derives from a study of cytomegalovirus exposure and HLA in healthy donors. Overall study: Earlier findings included some 120 million unique TCR beta sequences obtained from 170 million or so T cells.

Trimming cost V 4 bases and J 3 bases, with 10 bases left between them. This CDR3 region has 13 residues. Germline CDR1 and CDR2: SGHRS and YFSETQ. The PCR made use of 60 Vbeta and 13 Jbeta primers. Data came from immunoSEQ multiplex PCR; TCRdb stores just in-frame clones and leaves some out. The table records 90,000 to 150,000 clones, roughly 80% of them present only once. The sequenced sample was PBMCs. V usage is TRBV5-1 and J usage is TRBJ1-1, with D possibly being TRBD1 (6 bases). This TCR was sampled from a man aged 45 to 65 in good health and CMV-seropositive. This CDR3 reads CASSPQGYTEAFF. CDR3 sequence (DNA): TGCGCCAGCAGCCCACAGGGATACACTGAAGCTTTCTTT.